A single sample is the source of the 3 T cell receptor beta chains below, sequenced in a study of tumor T cells in aggressive B-cell lymphoma. The assay was immunoSEQ multiplex PCR, and TCRdb's table has in-frame clones only and misses some. Of over 4,000 clones listed, 70% to 90% were seen once; the top ten hold approximately 5%. Sequencing was performed on tumor tissue. The receptors were sampled from an adult with diffuse large B cell lymphoma.

The V gene is TRBV5-1, the J gene TRBJ2-2, with 8 bases matching TRBD1. V was clipped by 4 bases and J by 6 bases; unmatched bases: 14. The germline gives CDR1 SGHRS, CDR2 YFSETQ. The CDR3 is made up of 17 amino acids. CDR3 region: CASSPQPGGAGAGELFF. In DNA, the CDR3 is TGCGCCAGCAGCCCCCAGCCAGGGGGCGCGGGTGCCGGGGAGCTGTTTTTT. Full variable domain (remainder filled in from reference TRBV5-1 and TRBJ2-2): KAGVTQTPRYLIKTRGQQVTLSCSPISGHRSVSWYQQTPGQGLQFLFEYFSETQRNKGNFPGRFSGRQFSNSRSEMNVSTLELGDSALYLCASSPQPGGAGAGELFFGEGSRLTVL.

This clone appeared a single time. The rearrangement uses TRBV6-6 and TRBJ1-2; 7 bases are shared with TRBD1. This CDR3 has 15 amino acids. V dropped 7 bases and J dropped 4; count of bases not matched to a gene: 12. Germline V gene data show CDR1 as MNHNY and CDR2 as SVGAGI (reference sequence). CDR3 in amino acids: CASTPRGQFGYGYTF. The CDR3 DNA reads as TGTGCCAGCACTCCACGGGGACAGTTCGGCTATGGCTACACCTTC.

V gene TRBV25-1 combines with J gene TRBJ1-5, with 7 bases lining up with TRBD1. Germline CDR1 reads MGHDK; CDR2 reads SYGVNS. Trimming took 3 bases from V and 5 from J; bases not matched to a gene: 7. The CDR3 loop spans 15 amino acids. This CDR3 is CASSEGGQYHQPQHF. The CDR3 DNA follows: TGTGCCAGCAGTGAGGGGGGACAGTATCATCAGCCCCAGCATTTT.